This T cell receptor beta chain was sequenced in a study of radiation and T cells in renal cell carcinoma. Study findings and constraints: In blood, top tumor clones expanded by 2 weeks, shrinking by 4. No pretreatment tumor biopsies were available for baseline clonotypes.

Sequenced by immunoSEQ multiplex PCR; TCRdb stores in-frame clones only, minus some. The table records 90,000 to 95,000 clones, 70% to 85% of them present only once. CDR1 MNHEY and CDR2 SMNVEV come from the germline V gene (reference sequence). The CDR3 has 15 amino acids. Between the trimmed V and J ends, which lost 3 bases and 0 bases, there was a span of 11 bases. Time point given: baseline pretreatment blood. Treatment here: 15 Gy SBRT to primary tumor, nephrectomy 4 weeks later. After SBRT, blood was collected at 2 and 4 weeks, plus baseline. The patient's renal cell carcinoma had clear cell pathology. Of note for this clone: No antigen is known for it.

The input for sequencing was blood, taken from a patient whose treatment included radiotherapy and nephrectomy. The source of this sequence is a man in his 60s with renal cell carcinoma. This chain links TRBV27 with TRBJ2-5, with unresolved D. The CDR3 region is CASSFRTWYQETQYF. In DNA, the CDR3 is TGTGCCAGCAGTTTTCGTACTTGGTACCAAGAGACCCAGTACTTC.